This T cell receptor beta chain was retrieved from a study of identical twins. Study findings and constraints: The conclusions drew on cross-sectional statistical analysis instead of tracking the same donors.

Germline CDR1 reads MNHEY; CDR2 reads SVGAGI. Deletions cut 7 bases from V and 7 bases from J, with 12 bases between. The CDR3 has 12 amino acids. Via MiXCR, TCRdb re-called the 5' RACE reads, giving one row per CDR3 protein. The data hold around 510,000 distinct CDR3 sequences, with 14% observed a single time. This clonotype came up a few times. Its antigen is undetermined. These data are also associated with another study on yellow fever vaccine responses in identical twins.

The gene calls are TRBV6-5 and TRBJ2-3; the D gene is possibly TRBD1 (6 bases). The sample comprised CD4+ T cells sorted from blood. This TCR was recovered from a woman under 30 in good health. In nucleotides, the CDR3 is TGTGCCAGCACTGGGGGCGATTATACGCAGTATTTT. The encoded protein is CASTGGDYTQYF.